This TCR beta chain was recovered during a study of graft-versus-host responses after intestinal transplantation. Across the study: Anti-thymocyte globulin was used for induction in all recipients, who then took tacrolimus and steroids for 3 to 4 years.

The table came from immunoSEQ multiplex PCR; TCRdb's copy has only in-frame clones and leaves some out. The sample has roughly 20,000 clones; about 57% are singletons. Whole-study results and caveats: An association linked early post-transplant HvG declines with peak circulating GvH clone levels. GvH clones were found in recipient marrow; some appeared first in ileum or blood.

Plating combined about 200,000 CFSE-labeled responder cells with about 200,000 irradiated, violet-dye-labeled stimulator cells. The receptor's source is a human patient who received an intestinal transplant. The sequences come from alloreactive CD4+ T cells from a mixed lymphocyte reaction culture, collected before intestinal transplant. Indicated subset: CFSE-low proliferating T cells sorted from roughly 6-day pre-transplant mixed lymphocyte reaction (GvH or HvG direction).

This chain's CDR3 is CASAANAGTANTGELFF. In DNA form, the CDR3 reads TGCGCCAGCGCCGCCAACGCCGGGACAGCGAACACCGGGGAGCTGTTTTTT. The chain carries TRBV5-1 and TRBJ2-2; the match to TRBD1 covers 7 bases. Germline V gives CDR1 SGHRS, CDR2 YFSETQ. J gave up 0 bases and V 7 bases, and 12 bases lay outside the gene matches. The CDR3 is 17 residues long.